The 27 T cell receptor beta chains reported below all come from one sample, sequenced in a study of blood T cell repertoires in COVID-19. Only in-frame clones appear in the TCRdb table, and some are missing; sequencing was by immunoSEQ multiplex PCR. The repertoire holds approximately 260,000 clones, 80% to 90% seen once, with 9.5% to 13% in the top ten. The sample was peripheral blood. The receptors here all came from a woman aged 70-85 years with COVID-19, enrolled during active disease.

This clone was found a few times. CDR3 DNA: TGCAGCGTTGAAGAGTCAGGGGCGGGCTATGGCTACACCTTC. Residues: CSVEESGAGYGYTF. The chain has TRBV29-1 and TRBJ1-2; weak D call: TRBD1 (6 bases). V lost 0 bases to trimming and J lost 4 bases, with 12 bases between them. The germline CDR1 and CDR2 sequences are SQVTM and ANQGSEA. The CDR3 covers 14 residues.

J is TRBJ1-5 and V is TRBV2, with TRBD1 matching over 8 bases. Germline CDR1 reads SNHLY; CDR2 reads FYNNEI. V lost 4 bases, J lost 6 bases, and 5 bases stayed unmatched. CDR3 length: 14 residues. The CDR3 reads CASSGPGGGQPQHF. CDR3 bases: TGTGCCAGCAGTGGCCCAGGGGGCGGTCAGCCCCAGCATTTT.

In this sample, this clone turned up once. This chain uses TRBV30 with TRBJ2-5; the D gene is possibly TRBD1 (6 bases). Trimming took off 0 bases at V and 5 bases at J, with 13 bases between the two ends. The germline CDR1 and CDR2 sequences are GTSNPN and SVGIG (reference sequence). This CDR3 contains 14 residues. This chain's CDR3 is CAWSVTGLGETQYF. The CDR3 region has the DNA TGTGCCTGGAGTGTAACAGGGCTAGGGGAGACCCAGTACTTC.

The genes are TRBV29-1 and TRBJ2-1; tentative D call: TRBD1 (6 bases). Germline-derived CDR1 and CDR2 are SQVTM and ANQGSEA. V lost 5 bases and J 8 bases, leaving 19 bases between the germline ends. The CDR3 sequence is 14 residues long. The CDR3 nucleotides read TGCAGCGTTCGTGGGGGCCCAGGGGCCGATGAGCAGTTCTTC. Protein sequence: CSVRGGPGADEQFF.

This chain connects TRBV5-1 to TRBJ1-2; 8 bases align to TRBD1. From germline, CDR1 is SGHRS and CDR2 YFSETQ. Germline trimming cut 0 bases from V and 7 bases from J; bases unmatched to any gene: 5. There are 14 residues in the CDR3. CDR3: CASSLVGQALGYTF. CDR3 DNA sequence: TGCGCCAGCAGCTTGGTGGGACAGGCTCTTGGCTACACCTTC.

This sequence joins TRBV7-9 and TRBJ2-5; TRBD2 is a possible D gene (5 bases). The V gene lost 0 bases and the J gene lost 4 bases, with 12 bases spanning the gap. The CDR3 loop spans 15 amino acids. Germline V lookup: CDR1 SEHNR, CDR2 FQNEAQ (reference sequence). CDR3 in amino acids: CASSLATGYAETQYF. In DNA form, the CDR3 reads TGTGCCAGCAGCTTAGCGACGGGATACGCAGAGACCCAGTACTTC.

This rearrangement joins TRBV4-1 to TRBJ1-5; possible D gene TRBD1, 5 bases. The length of the CDR3 is 17 residues. Germline assignment: CDR1 MGHRA and CDR2 YSYEKL. Trimming took off 2 bases at V and 4 bases at J, with 18 bases between the two ends. The CDR3 nucleotides read TGCGCCAGCAGCCAACTGTCCCGCCCGGGGGGAAATCAGCCCCAGCATTTT. It yields the protein CASSQLSRPGGNQPQHF.

V gene TRBV2 combines with J gene TRBJ2-1; 8 nucleotides match TRBD2. The germline gives CDR1 SNHLY, CDR2 FYNNEI. This CDR3 comprises 14 residues. V gave up 6 bases and J gave up 0 bases; unmatched junction bases: 1. The CDR3 DNA follows: TGTGCCAGCAGCCTAGCGGGCTCCTACAATGAGCAGTTCTTC. This codes for CASSLAGSYNEQFF.

In DNA, the CDR3 is TGTGCCAGTAGTCACTATAATGCCGGTGAGCAGTTCTTC. Protein product: CASSHYNAGEQFF. The chain links TRBV19 to TRBJ2-1; D is undetermined. V lost 5 bases, J lost 9 bases, and 14 bases lay in between. Germline CDR1 is LNHDA and CDR2 is SQIVND (reference sequence). There are 13 residues in the CDR3. The full variable domain, in which reference TRBV19 and TRBJ2-1 provide the parts outside the CDR3, is DGGITQSPKYLFRKEGQNVTLSCEQNLNHDAMYWYRQDPGQGLRLIYYSQIVNDFQKGDIAEGYSVSREKKESFPLTVTSAQKNPTAFYLCASSHYNAGEQFFGPGTRLTVL.

J is TRBJ1-3 and V is TRBV7-6; D remains unclear. The length of the CDR3 is 16 residues. The germline gives CDR1 SGHVS, CDR2 FNYEAQ. V lost 2 bases, J lost 0 bases, and 11 bases lay in between. The CDR3 DNA is TGTGCCAGCAGCTTAAGTCCAGGATCCTCTGGAAACACCATATATTTT. Translating it yields CASSLSPGSSGNTIYF.

CDR3 in DNA: TGTGCCAGCAGCAGGAATCGTGCAGGGGGCCTTAGCAATCAGCCCCAGCATTTT. This gives the protein CASSRNRAGGLSNQPQHF. The chain carries TRBV7-2 and TRBJ1-5, with 8 bases lining up with TRBD1. Trimming removed 5 bases from V and 0 bases from J; junction bases left unmatched: 12. The CDR3 length is 18 residues. Looked up from germline, CDR1 is SGHTA and CDR2 is FQGNSA.

This chain connects TRBV5-1 to TRBJ2-7; 8 positions match TRBD2. The CDR3 has 14 amino acids. V lost 1 base to trimming and J lost 2 bases; unmatched junction nucleotides: 2. The V gene's germline CDR1 is SGHRS and CDR2 YFSETQ. CDR3 sequence: CASSLTSGTYEQYF. CDR3 DNA: TGCGCCAGCAGCTTGACTAGCGGAACCTACGAGCAGTACTTC. The full variable domain, its missing parts supplied by reference TRBV5-1 and TRBJ2-7, is KAGVTQTPRYLIKTRGQQVTLSCSPISGHRSVSWYQQTPGQGLQFLFEYFSETQRNKGNFPGRFSGRQFSNSRSEMNVSTLELGDSALYLCASSLTSGTYEQYFGPGTRLTVT.

The chain has TRBV19 and TRBJ1-5, with D possibly matching TRBD1 (6 bases). The V gene lost 8 bases and the J gene lost 5 bases, with 25 bases spanning the gap. CDR3 size: 17 residues. CDR1 and CDR2 (germline): LNHDA, SQIVND (reference sequence). CDR3 amino acids: CASYYRDGPRPYQPQHF. CDR3 coding DNA: TGTGCCAGTTATTACAGGGACGGGCCTAGACCTTATCAGCCCCAGCATTTT.

The chain recombines TRBV19 with TRBJ2-3; weak D call: TRBD1 (6 bases). V dropped 5 bases and J dropped 3 bases, with 21 bases sitting between them. This CDR3 has 17 residues. Germline V gene data show CDR1 as LNHDA and CDR2 as SQIVND (reference sequence). The CDR3 sequence is CASSGATGFGRTDTQYF. The DNA for the CDR3 is TGTGCCAGTAGTGGAGCTACAGGGTTCGGTCGAACAGATACGCAGTATTTT.

The rearrangement links TRBV5-1 to TRBJ2-5; 7 positions agree with TRBD1. Germline V gene sequence: CDR1 SGHRS, CDR2 YFSETQ. This CDR3 contains 16 residues. Trimming took 2 bases from V and 5 from J; bases not matched to a gene: 12. This chain's CDR3 is CASSFYGTALGETQYF. The CDR3 bases are TGCGCCAGCAGCTTCTACGGGACAGCCTTGGGGGAGACCCAGTACTTC.

The chain joins TRBV5-4 to TRBJ2-7, with 8 bases identical to TRBD1. Germline lookup yields CDR1 SGHNT and CDR2 YYREEE (reference sequence). The CDR3 runs 16 residues. V was pared by 4 bases and J by 5 bases, with 14 bases of the junction left unmatched. This CDR3 reads CASSLSTGQDGHEQYF. The CDR3 DNA reads TGTGCCAGCAGCCTGTCCACGGGACAGGATGGCCACGAGCAGTACTTC.

V usage is TRBV28 and J usage is TRBJ1-6, with D uncertain. This CDR3 is built from 15 residues. V lost 1 base and J 7 bases, leaving 11 bases between the germline ends. The germline CDR1 and CDR2 sequences are MDHEN and SYDVKM. Here the CDR3 DNA reads TGTGCCAGCAGTTTATCTGGCAGGTCCAATTCACCCCTCCACTTT. This gives the protein CASSLSGRSNSPLHF.

The rearrangement links TRBV2 to TRBJ2-5; TRBD1 might be the D (5 bases). The CDR3 runs to 16 residues. Germline-derived CDR1 and CDR2 are SNHLY and FYNNEI. Trimming pared 5 bases from V and 2 bases from J, leaving 18 bases between. CDR3 nucleotide sequence: TGTGCCAGCAGTACCCCGCCCTGGCAGGGACAAGAGACCCAGTACTTC. As protein: CASSTPPWQGQETQYF.

This clone was seen a single time. The rearrangement joins TRBV5-1 to TRBJ1-5; D not certain. Trimming shortened V by 4 bases and J by 1 base, and 18 bases separated the two germline ends. Germline assignment: CDR1 SGHRS and CDR2 YFSETQ. This CDR3 is built from 17 residues. The DNA for the CDR3 is TGCGCCAGCAGCCCGGCGGCCCTAATACAAAGCAATCAGCCCCAGCATTTT. Translated: CASSPAALIQSNQPQHF. The full variable domain, rest sourced from reference TRBV5-1 and TRBJ1-5, is KAGVTQTPRYLIKTRGQQVTLSCSPISGHRSVSWYQQTPGQGLQFLFEYFSETQRNKGNFPGRFSGRQFSNSRSEMNVSTLELGDSALYLCASSPAALIQSNQPQHFGDGTRLSIL.

This chain joins TRBV7-3 and TRBJ1-4; the D gene is possibly TRBD1 (6 bases). Trimming removed 1 base from V and 6 bases from J, with 9 bases in between. CDR1 is SGHTA, CDR2 FQGTGA, per germline. The length of the CDR3 is 14 residues. In nucleotides, the CDR3 is TGTGCCAGCAGCTTAAACAGGGCGGATGAAAAACTGTTTTTT. Its protein is CASSLNRADEKLFF. Based on the CDR3 plus reference TRBV7-3 and TRBJ1-4, the full variable domain is GAGVSQTPSNKVTEKGKYVELRCDPISGHTALYWYRQSLGQGPEFLIYFQGTGAADDSGLPNDRFFAVRPEGSVSTLKIQRTERGDSAVYLCASSLNRADEKLFFGSGTQLSVL.

The CDR3 sequence: CASSSEGVNEKLFF. In nucleotides, the CDR3 is TGTGCCAGCAGTTCCGAGGGGGTTAATGAAAAACTGTTTTTT. The chain is built from TRBV28 and TRBJ1-4; TRBD1 might be the D (6 bases). The V gene's germline CDR1 is MDHEN and CDR2 SYDVKM. This CDR3 contains 14 residues. V was cut by 4 bases and J by 4 bases, with 10 bases left in between.

The rearrangement joins TRBV7-9 to TRBJ1-2; D is perhaps TRBD1 (6 bases). The CDR3 runs 14 residues. In germline, CDR1 is SEHNR, CDR2 FQNEAQ (reference sequence). V lost 3 bases and J lost 5, with 13 bases in between. The CDR3 coding sequence is TGTGCCAGCAGCTTTGGGGGCCAGGTTTATGGCTACACCTTC. This sequence encodes CASSFGGQVYGYTF.

In its sample, this clone was seen a few times. The rearrangement uses TRBV7-9 and TRBJ1-1; no firm D call. The CDR3 covers 13 residues. Germline loops: CDR1 SEHNR, CDR2 FQNEAQ (reference sequence). Trimming stripped 2 bases from V and 5 bases from J, with 9 bases between. The CDR3 bases are TGTGCCAGCAGCTTATTAGGCGGTACTGAAGCTTTCTTT. Translation gives CASSLLGGTEAFF.

This clone was seen once. The chain carries TRBV5-1 and TRBJ1-5; D is unresolved. Germline CDR1 reads SGHRS; CDR2 reads YFSETQ. There are 15 residues in the CDR3. V was trimmed by 0 bases and J by 7 bases, leaving 14 bases between them. CDR3 sequence reads: CASSLVAGGGQPQHF. DNA of the CDR3: TGCGCCAGCAGCTTGGTGGCGGGAGGCGGGCAGCCCCAGCATTTT. The full variable domain, in which reference TRBV5-1 and TRBJ1-5 provide the parts outside the CDR3, is KAGVTQTPRYLIKTRGQQVTLSCSPISGHRSVSWYQQTPGQGLQFLFEYFSETQRNKGNFPGRFSGRQFSNSRSEMNVSTLELGDSALYLCASSLVAGGGQPQHFGDGTRLSIL.

V is TRBV14 and J is TRBJ2-7; D is ambiguous. From germline, CDR1 is SGHDN and CDR2 FVKESK. This CDR3 comprises 11 residues. The V gene lost 4 bases and the J gene lost 4 bases, with 5 bases spanning the gap. The CDR3, as DNA: TGTGCCAGCAGCCGTCTTTACGAGCAGTACTTC. This gives the protein CASSRLYEQYF.

This clone appeared a single time. The chain is built from TRBV5-1 and TRBJ1-1; TRBD1 agrees at 9 bases. The V gene's germline CDR1 is SGHRS and CDR2 YFSETQ. The CDR3 covers 14 residues. Losses at the gene ends were 4 bases for V and 4 bases for J; bases not matched to a gene: 5. In DNA, the CDR3 is TGCGCCAGCAGCACCCCGGACAGGGGCACTGAAGCTTTCTTT. Amino acid sequence: CASSTPDRGTEAFF.

The J gene is TRBJ1-1, the V gene TRBV28, with D possibly being TRBD1 (6 bases). The CDR3 totals 12 residues. The V gene's germline CDR1 is MDHEN and CDR2 SYDVKM. Trimming removed 5 bases from V and 10 bases from J, with 14 bases in between. The CDR3 here is CASSLTPGAAFF. DNA for the CDR3: TGTGCCAGCAGTCTCACCCCAGGGGCAGCTTTCTTT.